This passage covers 2 T cell receptor beta chains from one sample sequenced in a study of beta chain features in type 1 diabetes. Investigators reverse transcribed all isolated RNA, so they sequenced expressed TCRB transcripts. Here immunoSEQ multiplex PCR was the method, and the copy in TCRdb shows in-frame clones only, minus some. The sample records 300,000 to 400,000 clones, under 8.5% being singletons. Sequenced material: central memory CD4+ T cells from blood. The source is a woman younger than 35 in good health.

This chain connects TRBV28 to TRBJ1-5, with D possibly TRBD1 on 5 matching bases. CDR3 length equals 16 residues. V was shortened by 2 bases and J by 1 base, with 12 bases between the two germline ends. The germline V gene has CDR1 MDHEN and CDR2 SYDVKM. The DNA of the CDR3 is TGTGCCAGCAGTTTAAACTTGGGGGAAAGCAATCAGCCCCAGCATTTT. Translation: CASSLNLGESNQPQHF.

The table lists this clone with a few counts. The chain combines TRBV20-1 with TRBJ2-3; the D is unclear. In germline, CDR1 is DFQATT, CDR2 SNEGSKA (reference sequence). The CDR3 is 11 amino acids. The ends were cut back, 5 bases at V and 8 bases at J, with 11 bases in the middle. Written as DNA, the CDR3 is TGCAGTGCTTACCCCGGAGTTACGCAGTATTTT. Its protein is CSAYPGVTQYF.